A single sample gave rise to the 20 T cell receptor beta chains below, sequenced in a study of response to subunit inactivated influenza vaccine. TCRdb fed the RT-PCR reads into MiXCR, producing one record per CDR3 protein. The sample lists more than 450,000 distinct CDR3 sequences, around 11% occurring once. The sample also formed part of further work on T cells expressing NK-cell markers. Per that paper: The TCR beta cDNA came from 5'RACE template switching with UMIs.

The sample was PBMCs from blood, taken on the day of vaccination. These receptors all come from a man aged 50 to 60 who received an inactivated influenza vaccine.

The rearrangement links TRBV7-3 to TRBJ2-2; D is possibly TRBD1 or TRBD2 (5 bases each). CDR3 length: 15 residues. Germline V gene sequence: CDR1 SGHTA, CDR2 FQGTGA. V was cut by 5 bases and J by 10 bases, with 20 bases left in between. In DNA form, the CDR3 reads TGTGCCAGCAGCATCCTTGGGGGACCTGGTTTGGAGCTGTTTTTT. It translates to CASSILGGPGLELFF.

Here the CDR3 reads CASSLPPWRGGRETQYF. In DNA form, the CDR3 reads TGTGCCAGCAGTTTACCCCCTTGGCGGGGGGGCCGCGAGACCCAGTACTTC. The gene calls are TRBV12-3 or TRBV12-4 and TRBJ2-5; 9 nucleotides align to TRBD2. This CDR3 is 17 amino acids long. The trim removed 2 bases at V and 5 bases at J, leaving 12 bases unmatched.

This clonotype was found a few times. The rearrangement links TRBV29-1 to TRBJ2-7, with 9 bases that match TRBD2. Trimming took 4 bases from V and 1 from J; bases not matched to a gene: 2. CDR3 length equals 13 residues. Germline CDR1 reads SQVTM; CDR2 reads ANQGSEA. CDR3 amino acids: CSVASGTSYEQYF. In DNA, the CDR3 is TGCAGCGTTGCTAGCGGGACATCCTACGAGCAGTACTTC.

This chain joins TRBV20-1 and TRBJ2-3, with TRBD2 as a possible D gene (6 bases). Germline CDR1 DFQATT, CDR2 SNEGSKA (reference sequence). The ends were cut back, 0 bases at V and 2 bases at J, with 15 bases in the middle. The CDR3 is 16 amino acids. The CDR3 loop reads CSARDEKRAFTDTQYF. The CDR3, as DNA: TGCAGTGCTAGAGATGAGAAGCGGGCCTTCACAGATACGCAGTATTTT.

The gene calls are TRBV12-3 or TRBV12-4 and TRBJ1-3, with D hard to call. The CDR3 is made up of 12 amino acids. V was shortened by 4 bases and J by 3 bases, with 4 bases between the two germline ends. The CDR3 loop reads CASSSYGNTIYF. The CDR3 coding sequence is TGTGCCAGCAGTTCTTATGGAAACACCATATATTTT.

In DNA, the CDR3 is TGTGCCAGCAGTTACAGGGCCGAGACCTACGAGCAGTACTTC. Its translation is CASSYRAETYEQYF. V usage is TRBV6-2 or TRBV6-3 and J usage is TRBJ2-7; D remains unclear. Trimming removed 2 bases at V and 2 bases at J, with 10 bases between. Germline-derived CDR1 and CDR2 are MNHEY and SVGEGT. This CDR3 is 14 amino acids long.

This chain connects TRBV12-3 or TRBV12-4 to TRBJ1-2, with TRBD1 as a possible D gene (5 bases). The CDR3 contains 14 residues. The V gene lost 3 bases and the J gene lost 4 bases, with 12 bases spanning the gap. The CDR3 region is CASSFPGHSYGYTF. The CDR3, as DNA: TGTGCCAGCAGTTTCCCCGGACACTCCTATGGCTACACCTTC.

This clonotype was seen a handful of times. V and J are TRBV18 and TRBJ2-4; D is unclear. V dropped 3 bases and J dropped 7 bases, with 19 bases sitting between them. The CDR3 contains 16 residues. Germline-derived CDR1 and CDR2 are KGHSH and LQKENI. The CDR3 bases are TGTGCCAGCTCACCTATCCCAGGATCTTATGGGAACATTCAGTACTTC. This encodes CASSPIPGSYGNIQYF.

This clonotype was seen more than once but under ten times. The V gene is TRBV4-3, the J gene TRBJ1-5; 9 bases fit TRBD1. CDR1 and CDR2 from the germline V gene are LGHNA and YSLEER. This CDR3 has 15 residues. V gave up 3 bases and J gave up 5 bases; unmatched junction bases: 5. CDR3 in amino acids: CASSQDRGLHQPQHF. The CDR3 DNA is TGCGCCAGCAGCCAGGACAGGGGTCTACATCAGCCCCAGCATTTT.

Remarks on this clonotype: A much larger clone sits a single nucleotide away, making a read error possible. DNA for the CDR3: TGCGGTGCTACTCCTTCCTACAATGAGCAGTTCTTC. This gives the protein CGATPSYNEQFF. The chain carries TRBV20-1 and TRBJ2-1; D unclear. CDR1 is DFQATT and CDR2 is SNEGSKA in the germline V gene (reference sequence). The CDR3 length is 12 residues.

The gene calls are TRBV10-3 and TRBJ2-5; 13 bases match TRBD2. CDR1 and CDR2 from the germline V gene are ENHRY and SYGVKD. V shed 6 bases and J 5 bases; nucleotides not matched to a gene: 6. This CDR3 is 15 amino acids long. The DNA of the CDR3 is TGTGCCATCAGCGGACTAGCGGGAGCGCGGGAGACCCAGTACTTC. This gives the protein CAISGLAGARETQYF.

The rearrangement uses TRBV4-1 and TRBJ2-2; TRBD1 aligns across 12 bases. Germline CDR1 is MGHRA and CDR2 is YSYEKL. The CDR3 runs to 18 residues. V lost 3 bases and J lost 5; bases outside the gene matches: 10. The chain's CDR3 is CASSQGGRDRGRTGELFF. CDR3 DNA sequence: TGCGCCAGCAGCCAGGGGGGGAGGGACAGGGGGCGGACCGGGGAGCTGTTTTTT.

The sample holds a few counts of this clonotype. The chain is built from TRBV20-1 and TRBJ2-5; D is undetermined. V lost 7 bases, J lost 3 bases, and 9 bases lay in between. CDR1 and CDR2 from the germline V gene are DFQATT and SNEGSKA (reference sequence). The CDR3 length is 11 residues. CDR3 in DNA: TGCAGTGGGGGTTGGGAAGAGACCCAGTACTTC. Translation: CSGGWEETQYF.

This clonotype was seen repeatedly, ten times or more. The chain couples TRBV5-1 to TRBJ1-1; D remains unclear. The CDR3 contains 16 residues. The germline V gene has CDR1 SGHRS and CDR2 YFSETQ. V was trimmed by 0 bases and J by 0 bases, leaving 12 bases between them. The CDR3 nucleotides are TGCGCCAGCAGCTTGGCAATGGGGATAATGAACACTGAAGCTTTCTTT. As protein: CASSLAMGIMNTEAFF. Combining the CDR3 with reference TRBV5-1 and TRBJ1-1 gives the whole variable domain KAGVTQTPRYLIKTRGQQVTLSCSPISGHRSVSWYQQTPGQGLQFLFEYFSETQRNKGNFPGRFSGRQFSNSRSEMNVSTLELGDSALYLCASSLAMGIMNTEAFFGQGTRLTVV.

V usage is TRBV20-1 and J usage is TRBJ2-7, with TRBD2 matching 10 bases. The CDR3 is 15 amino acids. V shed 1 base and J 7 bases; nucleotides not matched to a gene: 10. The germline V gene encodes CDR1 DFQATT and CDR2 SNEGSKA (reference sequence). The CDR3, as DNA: TGCAGTGCTAGAGCAGAAGCGGGGGGGCTAGGAGAGCAGTACTTC. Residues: CSARAEAGGLGEQYF.

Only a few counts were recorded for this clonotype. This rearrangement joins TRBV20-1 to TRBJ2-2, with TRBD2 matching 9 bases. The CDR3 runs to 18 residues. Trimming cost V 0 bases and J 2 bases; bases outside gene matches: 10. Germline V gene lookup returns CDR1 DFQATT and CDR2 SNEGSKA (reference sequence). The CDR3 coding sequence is TGCAGTGCTAGAGATTTGGGGCTAGCGGGGCCCAACACCGGGGAGCTGTTTTTT. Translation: CSARDLGLAGPNTGELFF.

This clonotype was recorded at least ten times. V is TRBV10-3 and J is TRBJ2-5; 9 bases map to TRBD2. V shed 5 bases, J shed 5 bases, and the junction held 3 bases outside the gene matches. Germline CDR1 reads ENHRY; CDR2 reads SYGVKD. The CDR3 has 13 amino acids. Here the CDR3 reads CAISLAGRETQYF. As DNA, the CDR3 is TGTGCCATCAGTCTAGCGGGGCGGGAGACCCAGTACTTC.

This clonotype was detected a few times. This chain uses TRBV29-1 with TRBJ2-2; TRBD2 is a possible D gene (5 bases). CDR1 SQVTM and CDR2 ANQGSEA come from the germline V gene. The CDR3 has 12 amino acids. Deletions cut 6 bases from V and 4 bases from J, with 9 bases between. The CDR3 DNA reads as TGCAGCGTGAGGGCAGGCACCGGGGAGCTGTTTTTT. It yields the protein CSVRAGTGELFF.

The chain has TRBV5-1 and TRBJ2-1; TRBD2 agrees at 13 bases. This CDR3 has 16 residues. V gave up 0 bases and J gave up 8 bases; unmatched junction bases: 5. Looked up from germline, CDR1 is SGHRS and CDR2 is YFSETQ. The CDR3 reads CASSLGTSGGRDEQFF. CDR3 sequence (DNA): TGCGCCAGCAGCTTGGGGACTAGCGGGGGTCGGGATGAGCAGTTCTTC.

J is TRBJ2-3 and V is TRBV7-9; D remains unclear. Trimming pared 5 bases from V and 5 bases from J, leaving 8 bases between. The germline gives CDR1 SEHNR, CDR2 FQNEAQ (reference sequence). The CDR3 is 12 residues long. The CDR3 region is CASSPMQDTQYF. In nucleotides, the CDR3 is TGTGCCAGCAGCCCTATGCAAGATACGCAGTATTTT.